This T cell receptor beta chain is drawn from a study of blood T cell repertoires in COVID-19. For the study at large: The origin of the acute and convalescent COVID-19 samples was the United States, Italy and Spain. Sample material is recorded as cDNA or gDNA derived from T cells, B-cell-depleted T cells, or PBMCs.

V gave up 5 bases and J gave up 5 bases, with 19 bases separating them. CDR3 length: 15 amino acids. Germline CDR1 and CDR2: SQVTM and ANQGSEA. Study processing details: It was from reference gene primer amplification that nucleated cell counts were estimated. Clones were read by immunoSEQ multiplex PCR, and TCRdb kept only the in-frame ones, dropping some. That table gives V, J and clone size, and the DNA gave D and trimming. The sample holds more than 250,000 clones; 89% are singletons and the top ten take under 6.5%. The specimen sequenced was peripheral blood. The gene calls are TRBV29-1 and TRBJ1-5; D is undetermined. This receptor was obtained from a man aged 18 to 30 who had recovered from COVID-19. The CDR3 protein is CSVSHSTKGDQPQHF. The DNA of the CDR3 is TGCAGCGTTTCCCACTCTACCAAAGGAGATCAGCCCCAGCATTTT.